The entry below gives a single TCR beta chain sequence along with its context. The data originate from a study of blood T cell repertoires in COVID-19. Study details: Sites across the United States, Italy and Spain contributed samples from acute and convalescent COVID-19.

Data came from immunoSEQ multiplex PCR; TCRdb stores just in-frame clones and leaves some out. The repertoire holds about 340,000 clones, with around 86% as singletons. The CDR3 spans 14 residues. Trimming stripped 3 bases from V and 5 bases from J, with 13 bases between. From germline, CDR1 is MNHEY and CDR2 SVGAGI. The clonotype was recovered from a middle-aged woman with acute COVID-19. The sample was PBMCs or T cells enriched from blood (not recorded which). The chain joins TRBV6-5 to TRBJ1-2, with TRBD1 as a possible D gene (5 bases). CDR3 protein: CASSYSSRGYGYTF. In nucleotides, the CDR3 is TGTGCCAGCAGTTATTCTTCCCGGGGGTATGGCTACACCTTC.